The present T cell receptor beta chain was sequenced within a study of cytomegalovirus exposure and HLA in healthy donors. With respect to this clone: No antigen is known for it.

Findings and limits, study-wide: Listed as cytomegalovirus-associated were 170 or so TCR beta chains. Near-uniform donor sequencing depth was presumed by presence/absence analyses.

A multiplex PCR was run with 60 Vbeta primers and 13 Jbeta primers. Assay used: immunoSEQ multiplex PCR; TCRdb lists only in-frame clones, some missing. Of 210,000 or so clones listed, around 80% were seen once; the top ten hold about 2.5%. Though nominally healthy at sampling, donors likely had unrecorded immune exposures. CDR1 is LGHNA and CDR2 is YNFKEQ in the germline V gene. Trimming cost V 1 base and J 0 bases; bases outside gene matches: 2. This CDR3 is built from 16 residues. The receptor's source is a woman in her sixties in good health and CMV-seropositive. The rearrangement links TRBV4-2 to TRBJ1-4, with 7 bases fitting TRBD1. Sequenced: PBMCs. The chain's CDR3 is CASSQGQGATNEKLFF. The CDR3 DNA reads TGTGCCAGCAGCCAAGGACAGGGCGCAACTAATGAAAAACTGTTTTTT.